The 9 T cell receptor beta chains reported below all come from one sample, sequenced in a study of T cell repertoires in cytomegalovirus infection. Antigens for these TCRs are unknown. TCRdb used MiXCR to reprocess the reads, holding one entry per CDR3 protein. Among under 70,000 distinct CDR3 sequences listed, 25% to 40% were seen once. Sample: PBMCs, sequenced either directly or after in vitro stimulation (not recorded which). All receptors come from a human donor in good health (CMV status not recorded). Some clones in this sample may be carry-over from other donors' samples.

This clonotype occurred a few times. The rearrangement links TRBV4-3 to TRBJ2-3, with D maybe TRBD1 (5 bases). CDR1 is LGHNA, CDR2 YSLEER, per germline. The CDR3 loop spans 18 amino acids. Trimming cost V 1 base and J 4 bases, with 21 bases left between them. CDR3 in DNA: TGCGCCAGCAGCCAAGCCAGGGTAGGAAGCGAGTGGGCAGATACGCAGTATTTT. Its translation: CASSQARVGSEWADTQYF.

The rearrangement uses TRBV28 and TRBJ1-2; D is unresolved. Germline loops: CDR1 MDHEN, CDR2 SYDVKM. The CDR3 contains 13 residues. V was trimmed by 2 bases and J by 0 bases, leaving 4 bases between them. The CDR3 region is CASSLNANYGYTF. CDR3 nucleotides: TGTGCCAGCAGTTTAAACGCTAACTATGGCTACACCTTC.

The chain uses TRBV19 and TRBJ2-7; D gene unclear. Germline V lookup: CDR1 LNHDA, CDR2 SQIVND (reference sequence). This CDR3 has 10 residues. V was cut by 9 bases and J by 7 bases, with 10 bases left in between. DNA of the CDR3: TGTGCCAGCCCGCTGGGGGAGCAGTACTTC. Translating it yields CASPLGEQYF.

The chain combines TRBV7-9 with TRBJ2-5; D possibly uses TRBD1 or TRBD2 (6 bases each). V lost 5 bases and J lost 5, with 15 bases in between. The CDR3 sequence is 14 residues long. The germline CDR1 and CDR2 sequences are SEHNR and FQNEAQ (reference sequence). The CDR3 is CASSNGGGMETQYF. Here the CDR3 DNA reads TGTGCCAGCAGCAATGGAGGGGGGATGGAGACCCAGTACTTC. Full variable domain (missing parts from reference TRBV7-9 and TRBJ2-5): DTGVSQNPRHKITKRGQNVTFRCDPISEHNRLYWYRQTLGQGPEFLTYFQNEAQLEKSRLLSDRFSAERPKGSFSTLEIQRTEQGDSAMYLCASSNGGGMETQYFGPGTRLLVL.

Ten or more counts support this clonotype. The CDR3 DNA sequence: TGTGCCAGCAGCTTAGACTACAACAATGAGCAGTTCTTC. Protein sequence: CASSLDYNNEQFF. The chain employs TRBV7-2 and TRBJ2-1, with unresolved D. The CDR3 runs 13 residues. Trimming shortened V by 1 base and J by 5 bases, and 6 bases separated the two germline ends. From germline, CDR1 is SGHTA and CDR2 FQGNSA. The full variable domain, rest sourced from reference TRBV7-2 and TRBJ2-1, is GAGVSQSPSNKVTEKGKDVELRCDPISGHTALYWYRQSLGQGLEFLIYFQGNSAPDKSGLPSDRFSAERTGGSVSTLTIQRTQQEDSAVYLCASSLDYNNEQFFGPGTRLTVL.

The chain combines TRBV7-8 with TRBJ2-1, with a tentative D call TRBD2 (5 bases). Germline V gene lookup returns CDR1 SGHVS and CDR2 FQNEAQ. V gave up 4 bases and J gave up 8 bases, with 6 bases separating them. The CDR3 extends over 11 amino acids. This CDR3 is CASSWRDEQFF. CDR3 sequence (DNA): TGTGCCAGCAGCTGGCGGGATGAGCAGTTCTTC.

A few counts support this clonotype. This sequence joins TRBV6-2 or TRBV6-3 and TRBJ2-1; D not certain. The CDR3 covers 11 residues. Germline V gene sequence: CDR1 MNHEY, CDR2 SVGEGT. The germline V and J ends were trimmed by 6 bases and 8 bases, with 8 bases remaining between them. In DNA, the CDR3 is TGTGCCAGCAGATATTGGGATGAGCAGTTCTTC. This translates into CASRYWDEQFF.

This clonotype has ten or more counts. This rearrangement joins TRBV7-2 to TRBJ2-3; 9 bases agree with TRBD2. The length of the CDR3 is 14 residues. Losses at the gene ends were 8 bases for V and 5 bases for J; bases not matched to a gene: 8. Germline CDR1 is SGHTA and CDR2 is FQGNSA. As DNA, the CDR3 is TGTGCCAGCGGGGCGGGAGGGCCTCAAGATACGCAGTATTTT. Its protein is CASGAGGPQDTQYF.

Comments on this clonotype: A much more abundant neighbour one base away suggests this may be a read error. The chain uses TRBV7-6 and TRBJ2-1; the match to TRBD2 covers 14 bases. CDR3 length: 19 residues. Germline V gene lookup returns CDR1 SGHVS and CDR2 FNYEAQ. The V and J ends lost 2 bases and 2 bases, in that order; junction bases with no gene match: 8. CDR3: CASSLFGTSGRDTYNEQFF. In DNA, the CDR3 is TGTGCCAGCAGCTTATTTGGGACTAGCGGGAGAGACACCTACAATGAGCAGTTCTTC.